The entry below gives a single T cell receptor beta chain sequence along with its context. These data belong to a study of blood T cell repertoires in COVID-19. Turning to the study itself: Researchers got acute and convalescent COVID-19 samples from the United States, Italy and Spain. The cDNA or gDNA used as material had been derived from T cells, B-cell-depleted T cells, or PBMCs.

The assay was immunoSEQ multiplex PCR, and TCRdb's table has in-frame clones only and misses some. Of over 200,000 clones listed, roughly 90% are singletons. The TCR was taken from a man between 60 and 75 years old who had recovered from COVID-19. Sequenced: peripheral blood.

The DNA for the CDR3 is TGCGCCAGCAGCCAAGATCCAGGGGCAAGCTCTGGGGCCAACGTCCTGACTTTC. Protein product: CASSQDPGASSGANVLTF. This chain uses TRBV4-1 with TRBJ2-6; D is possibly TRBD1 (6 bases). Germline CDR1 MGHRA, CDR2 YSYEKL. CDR3 length: 18 residues. Trimming cost V 0 bases and J 0 bases, with 12 bases left between them.